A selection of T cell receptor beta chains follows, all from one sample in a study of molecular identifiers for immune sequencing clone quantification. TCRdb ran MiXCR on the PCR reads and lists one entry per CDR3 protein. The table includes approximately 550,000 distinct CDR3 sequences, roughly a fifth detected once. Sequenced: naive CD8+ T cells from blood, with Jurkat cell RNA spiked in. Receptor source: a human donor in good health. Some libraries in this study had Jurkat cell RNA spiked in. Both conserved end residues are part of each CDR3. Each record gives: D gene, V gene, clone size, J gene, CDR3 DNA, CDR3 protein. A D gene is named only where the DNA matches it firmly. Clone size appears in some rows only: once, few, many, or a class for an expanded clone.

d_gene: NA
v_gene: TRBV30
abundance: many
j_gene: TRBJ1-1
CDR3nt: TGTGCCTGGAGTGTAGCAGGATTGGACACTGAAGCTTTCTTT
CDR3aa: CAWSVAGLDTEAFF

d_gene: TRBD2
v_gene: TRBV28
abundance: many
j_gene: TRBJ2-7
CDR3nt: TGTGCCATAAAAGGAGCGGGAGGGTCCTACGAGCAGTACTTC
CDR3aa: CAIKGAGGSYEQYF

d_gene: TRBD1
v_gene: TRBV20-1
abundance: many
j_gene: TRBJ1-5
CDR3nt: TGCAGTGCTAGGGACAGGGTTGCCGGAAGCCAGCCCCAGCATTTT
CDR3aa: CSARDRVAGSQPQHF

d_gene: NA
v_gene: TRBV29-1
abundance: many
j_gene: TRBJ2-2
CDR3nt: TGCAGCGGAACCGGCGCCTACACCGGGGAGCTGTTTTTT
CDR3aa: CSGTGAYTGELFF

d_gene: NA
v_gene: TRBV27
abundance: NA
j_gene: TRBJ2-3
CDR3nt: TGTGCCAGCAGTTTATATGGCTCTGGGGGGTTTAGCATAGATACGCAGTATTTT
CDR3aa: CASSLYGSGGFSIDTQYF

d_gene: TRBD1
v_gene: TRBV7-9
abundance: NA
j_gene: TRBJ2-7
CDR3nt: TGTGCCAGCATTAAAAAAGGGACAGGGAACCACGAGCAGTACTTC
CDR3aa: CASIKKGTGNHEQYF

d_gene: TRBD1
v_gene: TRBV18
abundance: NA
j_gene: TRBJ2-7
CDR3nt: TGTGCCAGCTCACCGGGCCATGTGACAGGGAACTACGAGCAGTACTTC
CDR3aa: CASSPGHVTGNYEQYF

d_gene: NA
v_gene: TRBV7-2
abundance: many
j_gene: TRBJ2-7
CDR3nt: TGTGCCAGCAGCTTAAGTACCGGGACATTCTACGAGCAGTACTTC
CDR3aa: CASSLSTGTFYEQYF

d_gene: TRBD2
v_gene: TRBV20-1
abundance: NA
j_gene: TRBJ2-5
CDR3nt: TGCAGTGCTAGAGATCCCGGGGGGGGCGGAGAGACCCAGTACTTC
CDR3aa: CSARDPGGGGETQYF

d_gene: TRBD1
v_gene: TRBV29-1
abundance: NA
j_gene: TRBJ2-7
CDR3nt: TGCAGCGTTGAAGAGGGACAGGGGGACTACGAGCAGTACTTC
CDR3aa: CSVEEGQGDYEQYF

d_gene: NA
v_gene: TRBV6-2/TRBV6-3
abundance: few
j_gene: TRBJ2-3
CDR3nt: TGTGCCAGCAGTTTCCTTTCGACCCGGGCAGATACGCAGTATTTT
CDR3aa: CASSFLSTRADTQYF

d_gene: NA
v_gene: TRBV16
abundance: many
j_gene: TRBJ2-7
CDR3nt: TGTGCCAGCAGCCATTCGGACAGCTATTACGAGCAGTACTTC
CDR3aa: CASSHSDSYYEQYF

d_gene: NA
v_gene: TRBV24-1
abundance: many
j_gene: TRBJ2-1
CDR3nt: TGTGCCACCAGTGATTGGGACAAGTACAATGAGCAGTTCTTC
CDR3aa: CATSDWDKYNEQFF

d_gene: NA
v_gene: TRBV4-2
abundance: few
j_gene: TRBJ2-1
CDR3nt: TGTGCCAGCAGCCAAGCGGAATGGGCGGTAGCGGAAGGGGATGAGCAGTTCTTC
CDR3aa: CASSQAEWAVAEGDEQFF

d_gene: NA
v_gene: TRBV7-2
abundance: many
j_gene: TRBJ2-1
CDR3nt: TGTGCCAGCAGAACTCTGGGTACCGGTGAGCAGTTCTTC
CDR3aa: CASRTLGTGEQFF

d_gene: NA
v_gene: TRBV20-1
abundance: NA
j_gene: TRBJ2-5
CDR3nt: TGCAGTGCTAGAGGCGGCTTTGGGGAGACCCAGTACTTC
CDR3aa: CSARGGFGETQYF

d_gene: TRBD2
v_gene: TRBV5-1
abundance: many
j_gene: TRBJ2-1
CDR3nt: TGCGCCAGCTGGTTGGGTCCGAGCGCGGGGGGCGTCTACAATGAGCAGTTCTTC
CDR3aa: CASWLGPSAGGVYNEQFF

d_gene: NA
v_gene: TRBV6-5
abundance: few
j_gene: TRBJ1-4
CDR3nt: TGTGCCAGCAGTTATTCCTCAGAGTGGGGTAATGAAAAACTGTTTTTT
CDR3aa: CASSYSSEWGNEKLFF

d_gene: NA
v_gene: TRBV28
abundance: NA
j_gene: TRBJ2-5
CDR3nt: TGTGCCAGCAGTGTAGAGCCCGGGGGGTGGGGGCCCCAGTACTTC
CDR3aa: CASSVEPGGWGPQYF

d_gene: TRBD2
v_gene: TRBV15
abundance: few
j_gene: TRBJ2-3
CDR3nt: TGTGCCACCAGCAGAGATCAAGGACTAGTTGGAGATACGCAGTATTTT
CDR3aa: CATSRDQGLVGDTQYF

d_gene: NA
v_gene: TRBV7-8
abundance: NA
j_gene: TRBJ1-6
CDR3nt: TGTGCCAGCAGAGGGGGGCTGAGCTCCTATAATTCACCCCTCCACTTT
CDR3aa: CASRGGLSSYNSPLHF

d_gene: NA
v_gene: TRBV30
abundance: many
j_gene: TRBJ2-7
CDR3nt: TGTGCCTGGAGTCCCCTAGAGGGGTACGAGCAGTACTTC
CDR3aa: CAWSPLEGYEQYF

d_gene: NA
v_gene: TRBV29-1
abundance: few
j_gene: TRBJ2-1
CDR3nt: TGCAGCGTTGTTGTAAGGCCATCACCCTACAATGAGCAGTTCTTC
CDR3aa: CSVVVRPSPYNEQFF

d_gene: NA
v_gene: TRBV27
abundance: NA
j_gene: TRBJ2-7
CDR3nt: TGTGCCAGCAGCCCCACGGGGGCTGTTCCCTGCGAGCAGTACTTC
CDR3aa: CASSPTGAVPCEQYF

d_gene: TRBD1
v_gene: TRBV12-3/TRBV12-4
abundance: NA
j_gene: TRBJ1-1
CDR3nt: TGTGCCAGCAGTTATAGGCAGGGGGCCGCTGAAGCTTTCTTT
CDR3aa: CASSYRQGAAEAFF

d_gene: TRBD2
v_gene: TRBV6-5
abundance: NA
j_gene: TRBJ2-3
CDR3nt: TGTGCCAGCAGTTTCAGCCTAGCGGAGAGAGGGACAGATACGCAGTATTTT
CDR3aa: CASSFSLAERGTDTQYF

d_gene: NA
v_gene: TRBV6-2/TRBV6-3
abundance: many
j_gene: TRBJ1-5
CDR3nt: TGTGCCAGCAGTTACGGGGACAGCAATCAGCCCCAGCATTTT
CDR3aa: CASSYGDSNQPQHF

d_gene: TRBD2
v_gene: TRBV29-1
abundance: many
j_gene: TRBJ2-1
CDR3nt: TGCAGCGCTGAGGGGACTAGCGGGAGCAGTAATGAGCAGTTCTTC
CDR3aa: CSAEGTSGSSNEQFF

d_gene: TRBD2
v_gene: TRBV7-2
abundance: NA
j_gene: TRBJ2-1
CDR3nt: TGTGCCAGCAGCGATGCTAGCGGCTCCTACAATGAGCAGTTCTTC
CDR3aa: CASSDASGSYNEQFF

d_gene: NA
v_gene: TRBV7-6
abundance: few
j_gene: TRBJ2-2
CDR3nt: TGTGCCAGCAGCTTAGAAGCAGAAGACGGGGAGCTGTTTTTT
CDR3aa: CASSLEAEDGELFF

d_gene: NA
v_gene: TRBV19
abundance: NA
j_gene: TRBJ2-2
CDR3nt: TGTGCCAGTAGTGACAGGAGGGAGCCCGGGGAGCTGTTTTTT
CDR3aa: CASSDRREPGELFF

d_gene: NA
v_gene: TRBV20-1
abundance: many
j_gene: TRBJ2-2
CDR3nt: TGCAGTGCTAGAGCGGACGGCGCGAACACCGGGGAGCTGTTTTTT
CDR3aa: CSARADGANTGELFF

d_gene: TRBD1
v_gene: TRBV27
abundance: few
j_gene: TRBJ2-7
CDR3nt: TGTGCCAGCAGTTTGACAGGGGGGAAGTCTCGCGAGCAGTACTTC
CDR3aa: CASSLTGGKSREQYF

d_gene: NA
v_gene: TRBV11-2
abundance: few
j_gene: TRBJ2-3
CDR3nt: TGTGCCAGCAGCTTCCTAGCCGAACCATTAGGTAGAGGGGTTAGCACAGATACGCAGTATTTT
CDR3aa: CASSFLAEPLGRGVSTDTQYF

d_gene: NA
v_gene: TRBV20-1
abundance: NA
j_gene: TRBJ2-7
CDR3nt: TGCAGTGCTATCCCGAGTATGGGTCCCTACGAGCAGTACTTC
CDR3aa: CSAIPSMGPYEQYF

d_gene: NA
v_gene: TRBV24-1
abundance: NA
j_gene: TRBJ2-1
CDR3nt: TGTGCCACCAGTGATTTTGATGATTCCTACAATGAGCAGTTCTTC
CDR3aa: CATSDFDDSYNEQFF

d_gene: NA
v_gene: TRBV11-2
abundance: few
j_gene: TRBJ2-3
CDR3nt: TGTGCCAGCAGCTTAGGGGGCAGGTCCAGCACAGATACGCAGTATTTT
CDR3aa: CASSLGGRSSTDTQYF

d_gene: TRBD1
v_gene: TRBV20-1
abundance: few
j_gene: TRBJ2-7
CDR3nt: TGCAGTGCTAGAGATCGACAGGGGAACTACGAGCAGTACTTC
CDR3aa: CSARDRQGNYEQYF

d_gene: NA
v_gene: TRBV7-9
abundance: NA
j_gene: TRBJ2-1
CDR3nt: TGTGCCAGCAGCTTTGCAGATTACTCCTACAATGAGCAGTTCTTC
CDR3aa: CASSFADYSYNEQFF

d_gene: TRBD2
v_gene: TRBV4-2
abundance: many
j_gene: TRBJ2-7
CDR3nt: TGTGCCAGCAGCCAAGATCCGGGACTAGCTATTGGCGAGCAGTACTTC
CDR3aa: CASSQDPGLAIGEQYF

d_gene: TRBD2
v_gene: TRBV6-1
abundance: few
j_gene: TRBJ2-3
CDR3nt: TGTGCCAGCAGCCTCCTGGGGGCTAGCGGGACTAGCACAGATACGCAGTATTTT
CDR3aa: CASSLLGASGTSTDTQYF

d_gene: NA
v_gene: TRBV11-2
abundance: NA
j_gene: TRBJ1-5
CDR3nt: TGTGCCAGCAGCTACGGGGCAAATCAGCCCCAGCATTTT
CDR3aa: CASSYGANQPQHF

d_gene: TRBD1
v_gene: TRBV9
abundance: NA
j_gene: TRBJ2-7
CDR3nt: TGTGCCAGCAGCGTAGAGTGGACAGGGGCGGGCGAGCAGTACTTC
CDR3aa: CASSVEWTGAGEQYF

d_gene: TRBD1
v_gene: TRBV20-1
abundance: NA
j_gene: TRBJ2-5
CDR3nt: TGCAGTGCTAACCACAGGGGTGGAGAGACCCAGTACTTC
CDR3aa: CSANHRGGETQYF

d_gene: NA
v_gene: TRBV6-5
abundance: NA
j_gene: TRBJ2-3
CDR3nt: TGTGCCAGCAGTTACTCGGCCTACCCCACAGATACGCAGTATTTT
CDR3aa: CASSYSAYPTDTQYF

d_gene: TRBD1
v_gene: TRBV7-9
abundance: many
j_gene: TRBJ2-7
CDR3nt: TGTGCCAGCACCCACCCGGGACAGGGGTTCGAGCAGTACTTC
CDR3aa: CASTHPGQGFEQYF

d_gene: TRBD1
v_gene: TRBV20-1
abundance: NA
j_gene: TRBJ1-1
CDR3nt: TGCAGTGCTAGAGATAGACAGGGGGCGGTAGTTGAAGCTTTCTTT
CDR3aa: CSARDRQGAVVEAFF

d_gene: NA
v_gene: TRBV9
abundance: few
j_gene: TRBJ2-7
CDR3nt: TGTGCCAGCAGCCCATGGACCGCTGGAGAGCAGTACTTC
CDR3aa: CASSPWTAGEQYF

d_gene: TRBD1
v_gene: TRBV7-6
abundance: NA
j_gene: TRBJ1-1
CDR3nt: TGTGCCAGCAGCATCGGGACAGGGCTGATGAACACTGAAGCTTTCTTT
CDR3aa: CASSIGTGLMNTEAFF

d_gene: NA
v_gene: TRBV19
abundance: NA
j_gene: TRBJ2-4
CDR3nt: TGTGCCAGTAGTATAGGGGGTAAGCCCGGAAACATTCAGTACTTC
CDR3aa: CASSIGGKPGNIQYF